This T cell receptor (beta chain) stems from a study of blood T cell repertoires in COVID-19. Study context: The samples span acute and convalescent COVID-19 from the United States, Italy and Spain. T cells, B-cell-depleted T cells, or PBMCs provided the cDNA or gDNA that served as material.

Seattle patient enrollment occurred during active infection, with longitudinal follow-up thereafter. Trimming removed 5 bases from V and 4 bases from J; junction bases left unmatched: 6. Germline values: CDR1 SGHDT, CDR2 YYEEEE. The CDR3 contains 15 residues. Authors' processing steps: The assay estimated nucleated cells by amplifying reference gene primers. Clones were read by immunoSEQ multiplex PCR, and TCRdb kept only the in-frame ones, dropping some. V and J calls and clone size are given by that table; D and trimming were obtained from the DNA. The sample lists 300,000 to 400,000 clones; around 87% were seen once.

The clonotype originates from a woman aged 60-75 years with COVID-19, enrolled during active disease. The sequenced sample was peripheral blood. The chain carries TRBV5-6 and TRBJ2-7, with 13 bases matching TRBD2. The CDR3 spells CASSQGLAGVYEQYF. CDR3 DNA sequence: TGTGCCAGCAGTCAAGGACTAGCGGGGGTTTACGAGCAGTACTTC.